Following are 22 T cell receptor beta chains from one sample sequenced in a study of blood T cell repertoires in COVID-19. The repertoire was sequenced with immunoSEQ multiplex PCR; TCRdb's copy has only in-frame clones and lacks some. The sample carries under 300,000 clones, approximately 83% recorded once. Sequencing was carried out using peripheral blood. These receptors all come from a human donor in a cohort sampled during active COVID-19.

The genes are TRBV6-2 or TRBV6-3 and TRBJ2-7, with D maybe TRBD1 (7 bases). Germline CDR1 is MNHEY and CDR2 is SVGEGT. With 2 bases removed from V and 2 bases from J, the gap between germline ends came to 10 bases. CDR3 length: 14 residues. For the CDR3, the DNA is TGTGCCAGCAGTTACGCCAGGGGGGCCTACGAGCAGTACTTC. It translates to CASSYARGAYEQYF.

This clone was seen only once. This sequence joins TRBV3-1 (or the pseudogene TRBV3-2) and TRBJ2-7; 9 bases fit TRBD2. The V and J ends lost 4 bases and 4 bases, in that order; junction bases with no gene match: 8. Per germline, CDR1 LGHDT and CDR2 YNNKEL (reference sequence). The CDR3 is 15 amino acids. CDR3 residues: CASSPGAGGPYEQYF. DNA of the CDR3: TGTGCCAGCAGCCCGGGGGCGGGAGGGCCTTACGAGCAGTACTTC.

V usage is TRBV3-1 (or the pseudogene TRBV3-2) and J usage is TRBJ1-2; D unresolved. Between the trimmed V and J ends, which lost 4 bases and 4 bases, there was a span of 13 bases. The CDR3 loop spans 14 amino acids. In germline, CDR1 is LGHDT, CDR2 YNNKEL (reference sequence). The chain's CDR3 is CASSPRGAGYGYTF. CDR3 DNA sequence: TGTGCCAGCAGCCCACGAGGTGCGGGCTATGGCTACACCTTC.

V is TRBV27 and J is TRBJ2-1, with 9 positions matching TRBD2. The CDR3 runs 20 residues. Losses at the gene ends were 2 bases for V and 4 bases for J; bases not matched to a gene: 18. Germline V lookup: CDR1 MNHEY, CDR2 SMNVEV (reference sequence). The CDR3: CASSLTRGGRALLRYNEQFF. In DNA form, the CDR3 reads TGTGCCAGCAGTTTAACGAGAGGCGGGAGGGCCCTACTGAGGTACAATGAGCAGTTCTTC.

The V call is TRBV19, the J call TRBJ1-5, with 9 bases identical to TRBD1. CDR3 length equals 17 residues. Losses at the gene ends were 5 bases for V and 2 bases for J; bases not matched to a gene: 10. Germline V lookup: CDR1 LNHDA, CDR2 SQIVND (reference sequence). CDR3 nucleotide sequence: TGTGCCAGTAGTTCGCACAGGGGGCAGAGGGGCAATCAGCCCCAGCATTTT. Protein: CASSSHRGQRGNQPQHF.

This clone was recorded once. This CDR3 is CASSDSSSGANVLTF. The DNA of the CDR3 is TGTGCCAGCAGTGATTCCTCCTCTGGGGCCAACGTCCTGACTTTC. V and J are TRBV25-1 and TRBJ2-6, with D unclear. CDR1 and CDR2 from the germline V gene are MGHDK and SYGVNS. The CDR3 totals 15 residues. Trimming cost V 3 bases and J 0 bases, with 6 bases left between them. Variable domain in full (rest from reference TRBV25-1 and TRBJ2-6): EADIYQTPRYLVIGTGKKITLECSQTMGHDKMYWYQQDPGMELHLIHYSYGVNSTEKGDLSSESTVSRIRTEHFPLTLESARPSHTSQYLCASSDSSSGANVLTFGAGSRLTVL.

This chain links TRBV27 with TRBJ2-7; a weak D match, TRBD1 (6 bases). The length of the CDR3 is 11 residues. CDR1 and CDR2 from the germline V gene are MNHEY and SMNVEV (reference sequence). The ends were cut back, 6 bases at V and 4 bases at J, with 7 bases in the middle. CDR3 coding DNA: TGTGCCAGCAGGAGGGGGTACGAGCAGTACTTC. It translates to CASRRGYEQYF.

The V and J genes are TRBV18 and TRBJ2-1; 15 nucleotides line up with TRBD2. This CDR3 region has 18 residues. V lost 0 bases and J lost 2; bases outside the gene matches: 2. Germline loops: CDR1 KGHSH, CDR2 LQKENI. The CDR3 sequence: CASSPPGLAGGTYNEQFF. The CDR3 region has the DNA TGTGCCAGCTCACCACCGGGACTAGCGGGAGGTACCTACAATGAGCAGTTCTTC.

The chain has TRBV5-6 and TRBJ2-1; 8 bases fit TRBD1. Germline lookup yields CDR1 SGHDT and CDR2 YYEEEE. With 1 base clipped from V and 6 bases from J, the junction kept 6 bases outside the gene matches. This CDR3 spans 15 amino acids. The CDR3 DNA reads as TGTGCCAGCAGCTTGCAGGGGGCACACATCAATGAGCAGTTCTTC. Protein sequence: CASSLQGAHINEQFF. The full variable domain, rest sourced from reference TRBV5-6 and TRBJ2-1, is DAGVTQSPTHLIKTRGQQVTLRCSPKSGHDTVSWYQQALGQGPQFIFQYYEEEERQRGNFPDRFSGHQFPNYSSELNVNALLLGDSALYLCASSLQGAHINEQFFGPGTRLTVL.

The rearrangement uses TRBV4-3 and TRBJ2-2; 7 bases match TRBD2. Unmatched junction bases numbered 3, after V lost 3 bases and J lost 8 bases. This CDR3 contains 13 residues. Germline CDR1 is LGHNA and CDR2 is YSLEER. The CDR3 region is CASSHSGIGELFF. CDR3 nucleotides: TGCGCCAGCAGCCACAGCGGGATAGGGGAGCTGTTTTTT.

This clone was counted between two and nine times. The V and J genes are TRBV20-1 and TRBJ1-2; no definite D call. Deletions cut 6 bases from V and 5 bases from J, with 10 bases between. The CDR3 has 11 amino acids. Germline CDR1 and CDR2: DFQATT and SNEGSKA (reference sequence). Here the CDR3 DNA reads TGCAGTGCCAGTCCGGTTTATGGCTACACCTTC. The encoded protein is CSASPVYGYTF.

The chain recombines TRBV4-3 with TRBJ2-3, with D possibly TRBD2 on 5 matching bases. The CDR3 contains 15 residues. V gave up 0 bases and J gave up 2 bases, with 9 bases separating them. Per germline, CDR1 LGHNA and CDR2 YSLEER. For the CDR3, the DNA is TGCGCCAGCAGCCAAGAAGGGCTAGCCACAGATACGCAGTATTTT. Amino acid sequence: CASSQEGLATDTQYF.

V and J are TRBV24-1 and TRBJ1-5, with 9 bases identical to TRBD1. The CDR3 extends over 15 amino acids. The V gene end was trimmed by 6 bases and the J gene end by 4 bases; junction bases not matched to a gene: 6. Germline-derived CDR1 and CDR2 are KGHDR and SFDVKD. The CDR3 region is CATSLGTGINQPQHF. The CDR3, as DNA: TGTGCCACCAGTTTAGGGACAGGGATTAATCAGCCCCAGCATTTT.

The chain has TRBV7-9 and TRBJ1-5, with D perhaps TRBD1 (5 bases). There are 16 residues in the CDR3. Trimming took 2 bases from V and 5 from J, leaving 16 bases between them. Germline V gene sequence: CDR1 SEHNR, CDR2 FQNEAQ (reference sequence). CDR3 sequence: CASSLIGQGIHQPQHF. CDR3 bases: TGTGCCAGCAGCTTAATAGGACAAGGCATTCATCAGCCCCAGCATTTT. The full variable domain, completed using reference TRBV7-9 and TRBJ1-5, is DTGVSQNPRHKITKRGQNVTFRCDPISEHNRLYWYRQTLGQGPEFLTYFQNEAQLEKSRLLSDRFSAERPKGSFSTLEIQRTEQGDSAMYLCASSLIGQGIHQPQHFGDGTRLSIL.

The chain links TRBV6-1 to TRBJ1-2; the D is unclear. The CDR3 runs to 11 residues. Germline assignment: CDR1 MNHNS and CDR2 SASEGT. V gave up 1 base and J gave up 11 bases, with 8 bases separating them. DNA for the CDR3: TGTGCCAGCAGTGAAGGAGAGAATTACACCTTC. Protein sequence: CASSEGENYTF.

V is TRBV29-1 and J is TRBJ2-3; 8 bases agree with TRBD1. Trimming cost V 5 bases and J 4 bases; bases outside gene matches: 5. The CDR3 extends over 13 amino acids. Germline values: CDR1 SQVTM, CDR2 ANQGSEA. This CDR3 reads CSVFSQGADTQYF. CDR3 sequence (DNA): TGCAGCGTTTTCTCACAGGGGGCAGATACGCAGTATTTT.

The chain carries TRBV6-6 and TRBJ2-1, with 7 bases aligning to TRBD1. The J segment lost 7 bases and the V segment lost 7 bases, leaving 13 bases of the junction unmatched. Germline-derived CDR1 and CDR2 are MNHNY and SVGAGI (reference sequence). The CDR3 consists of 15 residues. The CDR3 DNA sequence: TGTGCCAGCACCGAAAAGGGGGCCGGGTGGAATGAGCAGTTCTTC. It is translated as CASTEKGAGWNEQFF.

This chain joins TRBV21-1 and TRBJ2-7; the D segment call TRBD2 is taken from the table without a DNA check. TRBV21-1 is a pseudogene segment. The CDR3 totals 15 residues. CDR3 residues: CASSKLGGSAYEQYF. The CDR3 DNA sequence: TGTGCCAGCAGCAAACTAGGCGGGAGCGCCTACGAGCAGTACTTC.

This clone was seen just once. The chain uses TRBV6-5 and TRBJ1-5; D might be TRBD1 (5 bases). With 6 bases removed from V and 6 bases from J, the gap between germline ends came to 15 bases. The V gene's germline CDR1 is MNHEY and CDR2 SVGAGI. This CDR3 has 14 amino acids. CDR3 bases: TGTGCCAGCAGCCGAGGCCAGGGAATTCAGCCCCAGCATTTT. As protein: CASSRGQGIQPQHF.

The chain couples TRBV28 to TRBJ1-2; a possible D gene is TRBD1 (6 bases). The CDR3 sequence is 14 residues long. Germline CDR1 MDHEN, CDR2 SYDVKM. V lost 8 bases and J lost 7, with 20 bases in between. In nucleotides, the CDR3 is TGTGCCAGCCTTGTCAGGGGAATGATCAGTGGCTACACCTTC. Translation: CASLVRGMISGYTF.

DNA for the CDR3: TGTGCCAGCAGCTCTAGCGGGAACGGAGAGCAGTACTTC. Protein product: CASSSSGNGEQYF. The genes are TRBV7-2 and TRBJ2-7; TRBD2 matches at 9 bases. Germline values: CDR1 SGHTA, CDR2 FQGNSA. The CDR3 totals 13 residues. V was clipped by 4 bases and J by 7 bases; unmatched bases: 5.

The chain couples TRBV7-9 to TRBJ1-4, with 8 bases that match TRBD1. The CDR3 has 15 amino acids. Germline assignment: CDR1 SEHNR and CDR2 FQNEAQ (reference sequence). The V gene end was trimmed by 1 base and the J gene end by 7 bases; junction bases not matched to a gene: 5. This CDR3 is CASSLGGQDGEKLFF. In DNA, the CDR3 is TGTGCCAGCAGCTTAGGGGGACAGGATGGTGAAAAACTGTTTTTT.